These 25 T cell receptor beta chains share one sample of origin, sequenced in a study of blood T cell repertoires in COVID-19. Here immunoSEQ multiplex PCR was the method, and the copy in TCRdb shows in-frame clones only, minus some. The table shows some 100,000 clones, with 80% occurring only once. The sample comprised peripheral blood. The receptors come from a man aged 65-85 years with active or convalescent COVID-19.

This chain connects TRBV5-1 to TRBJ2-2; no reliable D call. Trimming took 4 bases from V and 1 from J, leaving 5 bases between them. The CDR3 consists of 13 residues. Germline V gene sequence: CDR1 SGHRS, CDR2 YFSETQ. The CDR3 region is CASSPGNTGELFF. CDR3 sequence (DNA): TGCGCCAGCAGCCCCGGGAACACCGGGGAGCTGTTTTTT. Filled out from reference TRBV5-1 and TRBJ2-2, the complete variable domain reads KAGVTQTPRYLIKTRGQQVTLSCSPISGHRSVSWYQQTPGQGLQFLFEYFSETQRNKGNFPGRFSGRQFSNSRSEMNVSTLELGDSALYLCASSPGNTGELFFGEGSRLTVL.

The chain links TRBV7-9 to TRBJ1-1, with 8 bases identical to TRBD1. CDR3 length: 13 amino acids. V dropped 6 bases and J dropped 2; count of bases not matched to a gene: 2. The germline V gene encodes CDR1 SEHNR and CDR2 FQNEAQ (reference sequence). The CDR3 sequence is CASRGQVNTEAFF. In DNA, the CDR3 is TGTGCCAGCAGGGGACAGGTTAACACTGAAGCTTTCTTT.

V is TRBV3-1 (or the pseudogene TRBV3-2) and J is TRBJ1-4; possibly TRBD1 for D (6 bases). The germline CDR1 and CDR2 sequences are LGHDT and YNNKEL (reference sequence). V lost 4 bases, J lost 16 bases, and 16 bases lay in between. The CDR3 loop spans 12 amino acids. The CDR3 bases are TGTGCCAGCAGCCTCCGGGGAAGGGGGAGGTTTTTT. Translation: CASSLRGRGRFF.

V usage is TRBV20-1 and J usage is TRBJ1-2; D unresolved. Looked up from germline, CDR1 is DFQATT and CDR2 is SNEGSKA (reference sequence). The CDR3 length is 11 residues. V gave up 6 bases and J gave up 0 bases, with 5 bases separating them. CDR3: CSALANYGYTF. CDR3 sequence (DNA): TGCAGTGCCCTAGCTAACTATGGCTACACCTTC.

This chain connects TRBV2 to TRBJ2-5; 7 nucleotides match TRBD1. Germline trimming cut 8 bases from V and 4 bases from J; bases unmatched to any gene: 10. CDR1 SNHLY and CDR2 FYNNEI come from the germline V gene. This CDR3 has 14 residues. The CDR3 sequence is CASQRDRNLETQYF. DNA for the CDR3: TGTGCCAGCCAACGGGACAGAAACTTAGAGACCCAGTACTTC.

The J gene is TRBJ2-3, the V gene TRBV12-3 or TRBV12-4; D remains unclear. The CDR3 spans 12 residues. Deletions cut 5 bases from V and 3 bases from J, with 6 bases between. This chain's CDR3 is CASSHRTDTQYF. Written as DNA, the CDR3 is TGTGCCAGCAGTCACCGGACAGATACGCAGTATTTT.

J is TRBJ1-2 and V is TRBV3-1 (or the pseudogene TRBV3-2); 11 nucleotides agree with TRBD1. The germline CDR1 and CDR2 sequences are LGHDT and YNNKEL (reference sequence). Trimming took 4 bases from V and 8 from J; bases not matched to a gene: 6. The CDR3 is 14 amino acids. This chain's CDR3 is CASSLIRTGGGYTF. As DNA, the CDR3 is TGTGCCAGCAGCCTCATCCGGACAGGGGGCGGCTACACCTTC.

This rearrangement joins TRBV6-5 to TRBJ2-1; 12 bases are shared with TRBD2. The germline V gene encodes CDR1 MNHEY and CDR2 SVGAGI. The CDR3 has 15 amino acids. V shed 6 bases and J 10 bases; nucleotides not matched to a gene: 10. In nucleotides, the CDR3 is TGTGCCAGCAGCTCAAGGTGGACTAGCGGGAAAGAGCAGTTCTTC. Amino acid sequence: CASSSRWTSGKEQFF.

V and J are TRBV7-6 and TRBJ2-7; 10 bases match TRBD1. J was trimmed by 2 bases and V by 1 base; bases with no gene match: 2. This CDR3 has 15 residues. Germline lookup yields CDR1 SGHVS and CDR2 FNYEAQ. CDR3 protein: CASSLGTGGTYEQYF. The CDR3, as DNA: TGTGCCAGCAGCTTAGGGACAGGGGGAACCTACGAGCAGTACTTC.

There are a few counts of this clone. The genes are TRBV5-4 and TRBJ2-7; 7 positions match TRBD1. Germline trimming cut 4 bases from V and 5 bases from J; bases unmatched to any gene: 9. CDR3 length equals 14 residues. CDR1 and CDR2 from the germline V gene are SGHNT and YYREEE (reference sequence). The chain's CDR3 is CASSPRQGPNEQYF. CDR3 nucleotides: TGTGCCAGCAGCCCCCGACAGGGACCAAACGAGCAGTACTTC.

For the CDR3, the DNA is TGTGCCAGCAGTTACTCCAGTGGGCAGCCCCAAGAGACCCAGTACTTC. Translation gives CASSYSSGQPQETQYF. V and J are TRBV6-2 or TRBV6-3 and TRBJ2-5; D is undetermined. This CDR3 has 16 residues. Trimming left V 0 bases short and J 1 base short, with 12 bases between. Germline V gives CDR1 MNHEY, CDR2 SVGEGT.

The table lists this clone with a few counts. Written as DNA, the CDR3 is TGTGCCAGCAGGGACTTCGAGAAGCCTGAGCAGTTCTTC. This codes for CASRDFEKPEQFF. The V and J genes are TRBV2 and TRBJ2-1; D might be TRBD2 (5 bases). The CDR3 extends over 13 amino acids. V was shortened by 6 bases and J by 9 bases, with 15 bases between the two germline ends. Germline CDR1 SNHLY, CDR2 FYNNEI. Full variable domain (missing parts from reference TRBV2 and TRBJ2-1): EPEVTQTPSHQVTQMGQEVILRCVPISNHLYFYWYRQILGQKVEFLVSFYNNEISEKSEIFDDQFSVERPDGSNFTLKIRSTKLEDSAMYFCASRDFEKPEQFFGPGTRLTVL.

This chain links TRBV5-5 with TRBJ2-3; 9 bases align to TRBD1. Germline V lookup: CDR1 SGHKS, CDR2 YYEKEE (reference sequence). V dropped 4 bases and J dropped 3; count of bases not matched to a gene: 6. The CDR3 is made up of 15 amino acids. The CDR3 bases are TGTGCCAGCAGCCCGGACAGGGGAAAAACAGATACGCAGTATTTT. Translated: CASSPDRGKTDTQYF.

J is TRBJ1-3 and V is TRBV4-2; 7 nucleotides match TRBD1. The V gene end was trimmed by 1 base and the J gene end by 1 base; junction bases not matched to a gene: 7. This CDR3 has 17 amino acids. The V gene's germline CDR1 is LGHNA and CDR2 YNFKEQ. For the CDR3, the DNA is TGTGCCAGCAGCCAAGTCCAGGGGGTAAGGTCTGGAAACACCATATATTTT. Translating it yields CASSQVQGVRSGNTIYF.

The gene calls are TRBV5-1 and TRBJ2-5; tentatively, D is TRBD2 (6 bases). V lost 1 base, J lost 4 bases, and 14 bases lay in between. The CDR3 length is 15 residues. Germline V gives CDR1 SGHRS, CDR2 YFSETQ. CDR3 sequence reads: CASSLRTSSLETQYF. The CDR3 region has the DNA TGCGCCAGCAGCTTGAGAACTAGCAGCTTAGAGACCCAGTACTTC.

The chain employs TRBV21-1 and TRBJ2-7; the table's D call TRBD1 went unverified against the DNA. TRBV21-1 is designated a pseudogene. The CDR3 loop spans 14 amino acids. CDR3 protein: CASSAQQGFYEQYF. The CDR3 bases are TGTGCCAGCAGCGCCCAGCAGGGGTTCTACGAGCAGTACTTC.

The rearrangement joins TRBV18 to TRBJ1-1; no reliable D call. The V end lost 5 bases, the J end lost 0 bases, and 7 bases lay between the germline ends. CDR3 length equals 13 residues. CDR1 is KGHSH and CDR2 is LQKENI in the germline V gene. As DNA, the CDR3 is TGTGCCAGCTCAGTAGGAGTGAACACTGAAGCTTTCTTT. As protein: CASSVGVNTEAFF.

V is TRBV7-8 and J is TRBJ1-5, with TRBD1 matching over 7 bases. The V segment lost 3 bases and the J segment 1 base; nucleotides outside the gene matches: 6. CDR3 length equals 16 residues. Germline-derived CDR1 and CDR2 are SGHVS and FQNEAQ. The CDR3 region has the DNA TGTGCCAGCAGCTTGGAGGGGGCTTGGAGCAATCAGCCCCAGCATTTT. The encoded protein is CASSLEGAWSNQPQHF.

The chain is built from TRBV18 and TRBJ1-2; 7 bases line up with TRBD1. The CDR3 is made up of 13 amino acids. V lost 4 bases, J lost 8 bases, and 7 bases stayed unmatched. Per the germline V gene, CDR1 is KGHSH and CDR2 is LQKENI. The chain's CDR3 is CASSQTDRWGYTF. As DNA, the CDR3 is TGTGCCAGCTCACAAACGGACAGGTGGGGCTACACCTTC.

The DNA for the CDR3 is TGTGCCCCGGGTTTAAACGAGCAGTACTTC. Translated: CAPGLNEQYF. The rearrangement links TRBV24-1 to TRBJ2-7; D not resolved. CDR1 is KGHDR, CDR2 SFDVKD, per germline. V was pared by 12 bases and J by 5 bases, with 10 bases between. This CDR3 contains 10 residues.

The gene calls are TRBV25-1 and TRBJ2-7; maybe TRBD1 (6 bases). The CDR3 totals 17 residues. V was trimmed by 2 bases and J by 3 bases, leaving 20 bases between them. CDR1 is MGHDK, CDR2 SYGVNS, per germline. CDR3 DNA sequence: TGTGCCAGCAGTGAAGAGCATACAGGGAGCCTTGGCTACGAGCAGTACTTC. Translating gives CASSEEHTGSLGYEQYF.

Regarding this clone: The sample holds other DNA sequences that translate to the same CDR3. This rearrangement joins TRBV7-8 to TRBJ1-6; TRBD1 might be the D (6 bases). CDR1 and CDR2 (germline): SGHVS, FQNEAQ. Between the trimmed V and J ends, which lost 3 bases and 5 bases, there was a span of 11 bases. The CDR3 sequence is 15 residues long. CDR3 sequence (DNA): TGTGCCAGCAGCTTTGAGACAGGAGATAATTCACCCCTCCACTTT. This translates into CASSFETGDNSPLHF. Full variable domain (missing parts from reference TRBV7-8 and TRBJ1-6): GAGVSQSPRYKVAKRGQDVALRCDPISGHVSLFWYQQALGQGPEFLTYFQNEAQLDKSGLPSDRFFAERPEGSVSTLKIQRTQQEDSAVYLCASSFETGDNSPLHFGNGTRLTVT.

This clone showed up just a few times. The rearrangement uses TRBV5-6 and TRBJ2-1, with 9 bases aligning to TRBD2. The CDR3 loop spans 18 amino acids. V shed 4 bases, J shed 5 bases, and the junction held 16 bases outside the gene matches. Per the germline V gene, CDR1 is SGHDT and CDR2 is YYEEEE. CDR3 loop: CASSNPAAASGVNNEQFF. The CDR3 coding sequence is TGTGCCAGCAGCAACCCAGCCGCGGCTAGCGGGGTGAACAATGAGCAGTTCTTC.

The genes are TRBV30 and TRBJ2-1, with 12 bases that match TRBD2. Germline CDR1 is GTSNPN and CDR2 is SVGIG (reference sequence). This CDR3 has 18 residues. J lost 5 bases, V lost 2 bases, and 13 bases had no gene match. The chain's CDR3 is CAWSPNPLAGGPHNEQFF. The CDR3 nucleotides read TGTGCCTGGAGTCCGAACCCTCTAGCGGGAGGGCCCCACAATGAGCAGTTCTTC.

In nucleotides, the CDR3 is TGCGCCAGCAGCCAAGATTTGGTGTCAGGGGCCGGGGAGGAAGCTTTCTTT. This translates into CASSQDLVSGAGEEAFF. V gene TRBV4-3 combines with J gene TRBJ1-1; D is possibly TRBD1 (6 bases). Germline assignment: CDR1 LGHNA and CDR2 YSLEER. The CDR3 contains 17 residues. Trimming left V 0 bases short and J 8 bases short, with 22 bases between.